Below, one T cell receptor beta chain is given with its context. As yet, its antigen is unknown. The data are from a study of T-cell reconstitution after alpha-beta-depleted transplantation in children. Study-level findings and limits: Hyperexpanded clones declined; after one year, newly produced T cells mostly supplied diversity.

Germline CDR1 is SQVTM and CDR2 is ANQGSEA. Trimming removed 6 bases at V and 1 base at J, with 12 bases between. The CDR3 sequence is 14 residues long. TCRbeta library construction was performed incorporating unique molecular identifiers. TCRdb re-analysed the PCR reads in MiXCR, keeping a single row per CDR3 protein. The sample contains about 830,000 distinct CDR3 sequences, under 20% of which appear only once. The chain has TRBV29-1 and TRBJ1-4; possibly TRBD1 for D (6 bases). Material: PBMCs, mostly from graft donor cells, obtained 360 days after TCRalphabeta/CD19-depleted stem cell transplant. The TCR was taken from a male patient between 10 and 17 years old who had a stem cell transplant for acute lymphoblastic leukemia, so the T cells may come from the graft donor. The CDR3 nucleotides read TGCAGCGTCGTCAAACAGGGAACTAATGAAAAACTGTTTTTT. This sequence encodes CSVVKQGTNEKLFF. Together with reference TRBV29-1 and TRBJ1-4, the CDR3 gives the full variable domain: SAVISQKPSRDICQRGTSLTIQCQVDSQVTMMFWYRQQPGQSLTLIATANQGSEATYESGFVIDKFPISRPNLTFSTLTVSNMSPEDSSIYLCSVVKQGTNEKLFFGSGTQLSVL.